The clone carrying this T cell receptor beta chain was observed at least ten times. The sample comes from a study of CD8 T cells in ankylosing spondylitis. TCRdb recomputed calls from the 5' RACE reads with MiXCR, one row per CDR3 protein. The data contain around 180,000 distinct CDR3 sequences, approximately 12% of them seen just once; the ten biggest clones take up more than 9.5%. The CDR3 length is 13 residues. CDR1 and CDR2 from the germline V gene are MDHEN and SYDVKM. V lost 6 bases to trimming and J lost 8 bases, with 14 bases between them. This clonotype was obtained from a female donor with ankylosing spondylitis or in good health (not recorded which). Input material: blood, either unsorted or a sorted T cell fraction (not recorded which). The chain couples TRBV28 to TRBJ2-1; D is unresolved. The CDR3 here is CASRATSSYEQFF. Written as DNA, the CDR3 is TGTGCCAGCAGGGCGACAAGTAGCTATGAGCAGTTCTTC.